The present T cell receptor beta chain was sequenced within a study of OX40 agonist ivuxolimab in advanced cancers. Study-level background: Partial responses were seen in three patients, one with hepatocellular carcinoma and two with cutaneous melanoma. Study-wide findings and caveats: By week 6 at 0.1 to 3.0 mg/kg, blood CD4+ and CD8+ T cells had expanded clonally. Fewer expanded clones were found on average in CD4+ than in CD8+ T cells.

Sequenced by immunoSEQ multiplex PCR; TCRdb stores in-frame clones only, minus some. The sample has around 95,000 clones; around 94% are singletons. This CDR3 is 12 amino acids long. V was shortened by 3 bases and J by 5 bases, with 7 bases between the two germline ends. The germline CDR1 and CDR2 sequences are LNHDA and SQIVND (reference sequence). In the case of this clone: Its antigen is not identified.

The TCR comes from an adult with an advanced solid tumor such as melanoma, head and neck, liver or kidney cancer. The rearrangement uses TRBV19 and TRBJ2-5; D not certain. The sample here was CD4+ or CD8+ T cells sorted from blood, taken in a trial of the OX40 agonist ivuxolimab. DNA of the CDR3: TGTGCCAGTAGTATTAAGGGCGAGACCCAGTACTTC. Translating it yields CASSIKGETQYF.